The 29 T cell receptor beta chains in this list originate from one sample, sequenced in a study of shared clonotypes between healthy human individuals. This table comes from immunoSEQ multiplex PCR, and its TCRdb copy is limited to in-frame clones, with some not included. The sample lists around 530,000 clones, roughly 72% occurring once. Specimen: PBMCs. The receptors come from a middle-aged woman in good health. Some clones in this sample may be carry-over from other donors' samples.

This rearrangement joins TRBV6-5 to TRBJ2-1; D gene ambiguous. Trimming took off 8 bases at V and 2 bases at J, with 16 bases between the two ends. The CDR3 runs 15 residues. CDR1 and CDR2 from the germline V gene are MNHEY and SVGAGI. The chain's CDR3 is CASSTVLPPYNEQFF. As DNA, the CDR3 is TGTGCCAGCTCAACGGTACTTCCTCCCTACAATGAGCAGTTCTTC.

The chain combines TRBV6-1 with TRBJ2-1; 9 bases are shared with TRBD1. Germline CDR1 MNHNS, CDR2 SASEGT. Unmatched junction bases numbered 9, after V lost 5 bases and J lost 7 bases. The CDR3 is 15 amino acids. The CDR3, as DNA: TGTGCCAGCAGTCGGAGTCCCGGGACAGGGAATGAGCAGTTCTTC. It specifies CASSRSPGTGNEQFF.

Regarding this clone: One end of the junction varies from germline; a read error may be responsible. Other nucleotide sequences in the sample specify the same CDR3. V usage is TRBV5-1 and J usage is TRBJ2-3, with D unresolved. CDR1 and CDR2 (germline): SGHRS, YFSETQ. CDR3 length: 14 residues. The CDR3 coding sequence is TGCGCCAGCAGCTTGGCACCGACGGTAGATACACAGTATTTT. It is translated as CASSLAPTVDTQYF.

The V call is TRBV5-1, the J call TRBJ2-7; tentative D call: TRBD2 (7 bases). Germline V gene data show CDR1 as SGHRS and CDR2 as YFSETQ. The length of the CDR3 is 17 residues. V was clipped by 0 bases and J by 2 bases, with 18 bases between them. CDR3 DNA sequence: TGCGCCAGCAGCTTGGCGCTCCAACGGGGGGCTCCCTACGAGCAGTACTTC. Translating gives CASSLALQRGAPYEQYF.

The rearrangement uses TRBV5-4 and TRBJ1-3; D gene unclear. This CDR3 spans 16 amino acids. CDR1 and CDR2 (germline): SGHNT, YYREEE (reference sequence). V was clipped by 0 bases and J by 0 bases, with 10 bases between them. The CDR3: CASSLDGLSSGNTIYF. DNA of the CDR3: TGTGCCAGCAGCTTGGACGGGCTTAGCTCTGGAAACACCATATATTTT.

The chain joins TRBV6-4 to TRBJ1-4; D remains ambiguous. V was cut by 0 bases and J by 5 bases, with 13 bases left in between. The germline CDR1 and CDR2 sequences are MRHNA and SNTAGT. The CDR3 extends over 16 amino acids. CDR3 DNA sequence: TGTGCCAGCAGTGACTCCAGGCAGGACGCAAATGAAAAACTGTTTTTT. The encoded protein is CASSDSRQDANEKLFF.

The chain is built from TRBV5-3 and TRBJ2-1, with 10 positions matching TRBD2. TRBV5-3 is classed as an ORF, of uncertain function. The CDR3 extends over 14 amino acids. Trimming removed 7 bases from V and 8 bases from J; junction bases left unmatched: 9. CDR3 in DNA: TGTGCCAGACCCTCTAGCGGGAGTGGGGATGAGCAGTTCTTC. This sequence encodes CARPSSGSGDEQFF.

This clone was counted many times. The chain has TRBV4-2 and TRBJ2-5, with 12 bases fitting TRBD2. The CDR3 totals 16 residues. Germline assignment: CDR1 LGHNA and CDR2 YNFKEQ. J gave up 5 bases and V 4 bases, and 8 bases lay outside the gene matches. The CDR3 spells CASSPSTGTSGETQYF. CDR3 coding DNA: TGTGCCAGCAGCCCATCAACCGGGACTAGCGGGGAGACCCAGTACTTC.

The chain has TRBV19 and TRBJ1-1; D gene uncertain. Trimming left V 3 bases short and J 7 bases short, with 15 bases between. CDR1 LNHDA and CDR2 SQIVND come from the germline V gene (reference sequence). The CDR3 extends over 14 amino acids. In DNA, the CDR3 is TGTGCCAGTAGTATCCCCAGGCGAACAAGTGAAGCTTTCTTT. Protein product: CASSIPRRTSEAFF. The whole variable domain, remainder taken from reference TRBV19 and TRBJ1-1, is DGGITQSPKYLFRKEGQNVTLSCEQNLNHDAMYWYRQDPGQGLRLIYYSQIVNDFQKGDIAEGYSVSREKKESFPLTVTSAQKNPTAFYLCASSIPRRTSEAFFGQGTRLTVV.

The chain has TRBV5-1 and TRBJ2-1, with TRBD1 matching over 9 bases. CDR1 SGHRS and CDR2 YFSETQ come from the germline V gene. The CDR3 runs to 13 residues. V shed 3 bases and J 6 bases; nucleotides not matched to a gene: 1. The CDR3 loop is CASSWGQGNEQFF. As DNA, the CDR3 is TGCGCCAGCAGCTGGGGACAGGGCAATGAGCAGTTCTTC.

The V call is TRBV25-1, the J call TRBJ1-5, with a possible D match to TRBD1 (6 bases). Germline V gene sequence: CDR1 MGHDK, CDR2 SYGVNS. CDR3 size: 15 residues. The V end was cut by 4 bases, the J end by 4 bases, with 14 bases between. The CDR3 sequence is CASSASGTRNQPQHF. The CDR3 DNA reads TGTGCCAGCAGTGCATCGGGGACACGTAATCAGCCCCAGCATTTT.

The chain employs TRBV7-2 and TRBJ2-7; 13 nucleotides line up with TRBD2. CDR1 SGHTA and CDR2 FQGNSA come from the germline V gene. Trimming removed 5 bases from V and 0 bases from J; junction bases left unmatched: 13. The CDR3 runs to 19 residues. This CDR3 reads CASSPRTSGSVIDSYEQYF. In DNA form, the CDR3 reads TGTGCCAGCAGCCCACGGACTAGCGGGAGCGTAATTGACTCCTACGAGCAGTACTTC.

This chain uses TRBV7-2 with TRBJ1-3; the D is unclear. Trimming removed 0 bases from V and 0 bases from J, with 12 bases in between. Germline assignment: CDR1 SGHTA and CDR2 FQGNSA. The CDR3 sequence is 17 residues long. CDR3: CASSLAPAAISGNTIYF. For the CDR3, the DNA is TGTGCCAGCAGCTTAGCGCCGGCAGCTATCTCTGGAAACACCATATATTTT.

The chain links TRBV7-3 to TRBJ2-5, with D maybe TRBD2 (5 bases). The CDR3 spans 15 residues. Germline V lookup: CDR1 SGHTA, CDR2 FQGTGA. V gave up 2 bases and J gave up 2 bases, with 12 bases separating them. The CDR3 is CASSLVSGVQETQYF. In DNA form, the CDR3 reads TGTGCCAGCAGCTTAGTCTCCGGGGTTCAAGAGACCCAGTACTTC.

This clone has just a few counts. This chain links TRBV10-1 with TRBJ2-3, with 7 bases identical to TRBD1. The V gene end was trimmed by 2 bases and the J gene end by 2 bases; junction bases not matched to a gene: 4. This CDR3 region has 15 residues. Germline assignment: CDR1 WNHNN and CDR2 SYGVQD (reference sequence). In DNA, the CDR3 is TGCGCCAGCAGTGAGGACGGGACAGCCACAGATACGCAGTATTTT. Translating it yields CASSEDGTATDTQYF.

V and J are TRBV25-1 and TRBJ2-3; 9 nucleotides line up with TRBD1. Germline trimming cut 1 base from V and 4 bases from J; bases unmatched to any gene: 6. There are 16 residues in the CDR3. Germline CDR1 is MGHDK and CDR2 is SYGVNS. This CDR3 reads CASSEFRTGVADTQYF. CDR3 nucleotide sequence: TGTGCCAGCAGTGAATTTAGGACAGGGGTCGCAGATACGCAGTATTTT.

The chain uses TRBV2 and TRBJ1-2, with D tentatively TRBD1 (5 bases). The CDR3 has 14 amino acids. CDR1 is SNHLY and CDR2 is FYNNEI in the germline V gene. Trimming took 6 bases from V and 0 from J, leaving 11 bases between them. Written as DNA, the CDR3 is TGTGCCAGCAGGGACACACAAGCTAACTATGGCTACACCTTC. Its translation: CASRDTQANYGYTF.

V gene TRBV18 combines with J gene TRBJ1-3; D call uncertain. CDR1 and CDR2 from the germline V gene are KGHSH and LQKENI. Trimming pared 2 bases from V and 0 bases from J, leaving 5 bases between. This CDR3 region has 14 residues. The CDR3 DNA reads TGTGCCAGCTCACCATACGGCTCTGGAAACACCATATATTTT. Its translation: CASSPYGSGNTIYF.

Note on this clone: Germline is not matched at one junction end, which may reflect a read error. The V gene is TRBV18, the J gene TRBJ1-4; D perhaps matches TRBD1 (6 bases). The CDR3 sequence is 14 residues long. Germline CDR1 reads KGHSH; CDR2 reads LQKENI. The CDR3 reads CASSLELQGEKLVF. CDR3 in DNA: TGTGCCAGCTCATTAGAGCTACAGGGAGAAAAACTGGTTTTT. Combining the CDR3 with reference TRBV18 and TRBJ1-4 gives the whole variable domain NAGVMQNPRHLVRRRGQEARLRCSPMKGHSHVYWYRQLPEEGLKFMVYLQKENIIDESGMPKERFSAEFPKEGPSILRIQQVVRGDSAAYFCASSLELQGEKLVFGSGTQLSVL.

The chain links TRBV19 to TRBJ2-1; 8 nucleotides align to TRBD2. The trim removed 5 bases at V and 9 bases at J, leaving 9 bases unmatched. The CDR3 has 14 residues. Germline lookup yields CDR1 LNHDA and CDR2 SQIVND (reference sequence). The CDR3 spells CASSPQRESLEQFF. CDR3 bases: TGTGCCAGTAGTCCCCAGCGGGAGTCGCTTGAGCAGTTCTTC.

The V call is TRBV11-1, the J call TRBJ2-1; the match to TRBD1 covers 8 bases. The junction had 8 bases not matched to a gene; V was cut back by 3 bases and J by 4 bases. The CDR3 is 16 residues long. Per germline, CDR1 SGHAT and CDR2 FQDESV (reference sequence). The CDR3 protein is CASSLTGTGAYNEQFF. The CDR3 DNA follows: TGTGCCAGCAGCTTGACCGGGACAGGTGCGTACAATGAGCAGTTCTTC.

The chain combines TRBV5-4 with TRBJ2-3, with 14 bases fitting TRBD2. V dropped 4 bases and J dropped 6; count of bases not matched to a gene: 7. Per germline, CDR1 SGHNT and CDR2 YYREEE (reference sequence). The CDR3 contains 16 residues. Here the CDR3 DNA reads TGTGCCAGCAGCAAGCGGACTAGCGGGAGGATGGATACGCAGTATTTT. It yields the protein CASSKRTSGRMDTQYF.

The chain carries TRBV6-6 and TRBJ2-7; D is unresolved. Trimming shortened V by 0 bases and J by 5 bases, and 11 bases separated the two germline ends. Germline CDR1 reads MNHNY; CDR2 reads SVGAGI (reference sequence). The CDR3 is made up of 14 amino acids. The CDR3 is CASSYSMASNEQYF. The CDR3 bases are TGTGCCAGCAGTTACTCGATGGCCAGCAACGAGCAGTACTTC.

V is TRBV15 and J is TRBJ2-7, with D perhaps given as TRBD1 or TRBD2 (5 bases each). V was trimmed by 0 bases and J by 4 bases, leaving 10 bases between them. Germline CDR1 is LNHNV and CDR2 is YYDKDF (reference sequence). This CDR3 has 14 residues. As DNA, the CDR3 is TGTGCCACCAGCAGAGATCAGGGACGGTACGAGCAGTACTTC. Protein: CATSRDQGRYEQYF.

The V gene is TRBV5-1, the J gene TRBJ2-5; D gene unclear. The length of the CDR3 is 15 residues. CDR1 SGHRS and CDR2 YFSETQ come from the germline V gene. V lost 4 bases and J 4 bases, leaving 17 bases between the germline ends. CDR3 protein: CASSQRDLRGETQYF. In DNA form, the CDR3 reads TGCGCCAGCAGCCAGAGAGACCTAAGAGGAGAGACCCAGTACTTC. Variable domain in full (rest from reference TRBV5-1 and TRBJ2-5): KAGVTQTPRYLIKTRGQQVTLSCSPISGHRSVSWYQQTPGQGLQFLFEYFSETQRNKGNFPGRFSGRQFSNSRSEMNVSTLELGDSALYLCASSQRDLRGETQYFGPGTRLLVL.

The CDR3 DNA reads TGTGCCAGCAGCTCCGGACAGGGCCACTATGGCTACACCTTC. It is translated as CASSSGQGHYGYTF. This chain connects TRBV7-9 to TRBJ1-2, with TRBD1 matching 8 bases. V trimming: 4 bases; J trimming: 3 bases; junction bases outside the gene matches: 4. Germline V gene lookup returns CDR1 SEHNR and CDR2 FQNEAQ (reference sequence). CDR3 length equals 14 residues.

This chain uses TRBV5-1 with TRBJ2-7; D may be TRBD1 (5 bases). Germline V gene sequence: CDR1 SGHRS, CDR2 YFSETQ. Trimming removed 2 bases at V and 3 bases at J, with 12 bases between. The CDR3 has 14 amino acids. CDR3 loop: CASSFLQADYEQYF. The CDR3 DNA is TGCGCCAGCAGCTTTTTACAGGCAGACTACGAGCAGTACTTC. The variable domain in full, completed from reference TRBV5-1 and TRBJ2-7, reads KAGVTQTPRYLIKTRGQQVTLSCSPISGHRSVSWYQQTPGQGLQFLFEYFSETQRNKGNFPGRFSGRQFSNSRSEMNVSTLELGDSALYLCASSFLQADYEQYFGPGTRLTVT.

The genes are TRBV19 and TRBJ1-4; the match to TRBD1 covers 9 bases. Germline CDR1 reads LNHDA; CDR2 reads SQIVND (reference sequence). The CDR3 extends over 14 amino acids. V shed 4 bases, J shed 4 bases, and the junction held 1 base outside the gene matches. CDR3 sequence (DNA): TGTGCCAGTAGTAGGGACAGGGATAATGAAAAACTGTTTTTT. Residues: CASSRDRDNEKLFF.

This clone has just a few counts. V gene TRBV28 combines with J gene TRBJ1-4; D possibly corresponds to TRBD1 (6 bases). Deletions cut 4 bases from V and 4 bases from J, with 16 bases between. The CDR3 is 16 amino acids. Germline V gives CDR1 MDHEN, CDR2 SYDVKM. The CDR3 spells CASSSPRQALNEKLFF. The CDR3 bases are TGTGCCAGCAGTTCCCCCCGACAGGCCCTTAATGAAAAACTGTTTTTT.